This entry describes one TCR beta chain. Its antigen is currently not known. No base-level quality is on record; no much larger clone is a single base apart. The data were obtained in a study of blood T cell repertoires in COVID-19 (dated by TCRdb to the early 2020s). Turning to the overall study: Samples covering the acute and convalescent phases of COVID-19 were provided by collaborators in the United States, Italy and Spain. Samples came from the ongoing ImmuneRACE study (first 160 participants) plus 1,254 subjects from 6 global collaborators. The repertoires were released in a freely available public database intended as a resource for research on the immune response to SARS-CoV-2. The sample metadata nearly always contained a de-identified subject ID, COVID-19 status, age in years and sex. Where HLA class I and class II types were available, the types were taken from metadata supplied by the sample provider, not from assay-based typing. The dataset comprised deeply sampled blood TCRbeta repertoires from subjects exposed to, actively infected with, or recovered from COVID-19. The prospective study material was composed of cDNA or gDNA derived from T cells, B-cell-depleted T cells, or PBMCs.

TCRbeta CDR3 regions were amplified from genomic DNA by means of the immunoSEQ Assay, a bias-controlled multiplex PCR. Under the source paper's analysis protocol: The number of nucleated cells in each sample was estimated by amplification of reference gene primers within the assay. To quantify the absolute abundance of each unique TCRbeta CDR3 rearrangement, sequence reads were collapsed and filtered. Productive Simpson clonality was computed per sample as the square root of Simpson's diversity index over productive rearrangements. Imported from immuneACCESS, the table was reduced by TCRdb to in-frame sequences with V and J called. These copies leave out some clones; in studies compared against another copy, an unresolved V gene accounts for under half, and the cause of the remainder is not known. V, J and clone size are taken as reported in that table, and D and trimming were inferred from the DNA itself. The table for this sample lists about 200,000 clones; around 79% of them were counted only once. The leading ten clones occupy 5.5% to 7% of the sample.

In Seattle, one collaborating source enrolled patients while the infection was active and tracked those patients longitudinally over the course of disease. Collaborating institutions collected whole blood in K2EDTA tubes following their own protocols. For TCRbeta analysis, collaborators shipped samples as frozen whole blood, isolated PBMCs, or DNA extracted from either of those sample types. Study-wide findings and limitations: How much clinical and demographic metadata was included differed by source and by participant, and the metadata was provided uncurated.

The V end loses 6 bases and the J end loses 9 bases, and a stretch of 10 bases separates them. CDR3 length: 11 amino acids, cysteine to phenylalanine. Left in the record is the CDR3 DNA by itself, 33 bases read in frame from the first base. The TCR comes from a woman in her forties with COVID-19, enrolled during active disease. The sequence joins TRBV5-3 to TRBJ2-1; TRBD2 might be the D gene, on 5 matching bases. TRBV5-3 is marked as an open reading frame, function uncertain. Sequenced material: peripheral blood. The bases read TGTGCCAGAAAAACTAGTCCTGAGCAGTTCTTC. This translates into CARKTSPEQFF.